This entry describes one T cell receptor (beta chain). Its antigen is as yet unknown. Next came a second PCR, run for about 7 to 11 cycles, which used a sample-barcoded 5' primer along with a J-beta primer mix. All cDNA molecules were each tagged by a template-switch adaptor with 12 random nucleotides. Each CDR3 protein gets one entry after TCRdb re-called the 5' RACE reads with MiXCR. The table has about a million distinct CDR3 sequences, less than 45% seen once. Every sample yielded at least 6.5 million isolated PBMCs. This entry is derived from a study of blood T cells in healthy people across ages. CDR1 SGHVS and CDR2 FNYEAQ come from the germline V gene. Trimming left V 1 base short and J 13 bases short, with 11 bases between. The CDR3 runs 12 residues. Study results and caveats: It was the long-lived donors that had more naive CD4+ cells and higher diversity than aged donors.

This TCR derives from a man younger than 35 in good health. The chain joins TRBV7-6 to TRBJ2-1; D unresolved. The material sequenced was blood. CDR3: CASSLVSQSQFF. In DNA, the CDR3 is TGTGCCAGCAGCTTAGTTAGCCAGTCTCAGTTCTTC. Supplemented by reference TRBV7-6 and TRBJ2-1, the full variable domain reads GAGVSQSPRYKVTKRGQDVALRCDPISGHVSLYWYRQALGQGPEFLTYFNYEAQQDKSGLPNDRFSAERPEGSISTLTIQRTEQRDSAMYRCASSLVSQSQFFGPGTRLTVL.